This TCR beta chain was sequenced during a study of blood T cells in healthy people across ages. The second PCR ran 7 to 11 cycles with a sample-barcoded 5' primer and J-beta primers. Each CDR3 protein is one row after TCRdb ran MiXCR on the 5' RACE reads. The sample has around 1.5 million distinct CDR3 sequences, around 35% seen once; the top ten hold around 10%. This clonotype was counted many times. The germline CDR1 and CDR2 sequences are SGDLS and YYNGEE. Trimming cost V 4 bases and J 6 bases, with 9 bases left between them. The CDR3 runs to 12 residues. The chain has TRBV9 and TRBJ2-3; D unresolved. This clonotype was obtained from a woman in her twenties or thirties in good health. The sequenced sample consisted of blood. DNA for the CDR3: TGTGCCAGCAGCAGTCCGAGGGATACGCAGTATTTT. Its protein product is CASSSPRDTQYF.